This T cell receptor (beta chain) was found in a study of tumor-infiltrating lymphocytes in localized non-small cell lung cancer. Across the whole study: Some samples were collected after neoadjuvant chemotherapy; smokers, never-smokers and several histologies were included. Resected tumor was paired with non-adjacent uninvolved lung from the same patient. Regarding the study as a whole: IM1 and IM2 tumors showed no difference in T-cell fraction. Tumors had more T cell infiltration than uninvolved lung, per TCRbeta sequencing and CD3 counts.

Trimming took off 6 bases at V and 3 bases at J, with 14 bases between the two ends. Per the germline V gene, CDR1 is MNHEY and CDR2 is SMNVEV (reference sequence). The CDR3 covers 14 residues. The table came from immunoSEQ multiplex PCR; TCRdb's copy has only in-frame clones and leaves some out. The sample carries roughly 15,000 clones, roughly 70% recorded once. About this clone itself: The target antigen is unknown.

The rearrangement joins TRBV27 to TRBJ1-2, with D perhaps TRBD1 (5 bases). The source of this sequence is a human donor with non-small cell lung cancer. Sequencing was carried out using lung tumor tissue. The CDR3 nucleotides are TGTGCCAGCAGGGTTACCGGGACGGACTATGGCTACACCTTC. Protein sequence: CASRVTGTDYGYTF.